The 8 T cell receptor beta chains given below trace back to one sample, sequenced in a study of blood T cells in healthy people across ages. Primers used in a second PCR of about 6 to 11 cycles were a sample-barcoded 5' primer and a J-beta primer mix. TCRdb processed the 5' RACE reads anew with MiXCR; each CDR3 protein has one entry. The sample carries 1.5 million to 2 million distinct CDR3 sequences, around 36% recorded once. The specimen was blood. The receptors stem from a woman aged 25 to 39 in good health.

Points on this clonotype: This may arise from a read error, as a much more abundant clone is one base away. The rearrangement joins TRBV29-1 to TRBJ2-5, with D perhaps TRBD1 (5 bases). The length of the CDR3 is 16 residues. Germline values: CDR1 SQVTM, CDR2 ANQGSEA. In nucleotides, the CDR3 is TGCAGCGTTTATCTGACCGTCGACAGCCCTCAAGAGACCCGGTACTTC. It encodes CSVYLTVDSPQETRYF.

V usage is TRBV20-1 and J usage is TRBJ2-1, with 13 bases fitting TRBD2. The CDR3 loop spans 18 amino acids. Germline trimming cut 3 bases from V and 0 bases from J; bases unmatched to any gene: 8. Germline CDR1 and CDR2: DFQATT and SNEGSKA (reference sequence). This chain's CDR3 is CSARTLGLAGVSYNEQFF. CDR3 coding DNA: TGCAGTGCTAGGACCTTAGGACTAGCGGGGGTCTCCTACAATGAGCAGTTCTTC.

This clonotype was counted a few times. V gene TRBV12-5 combines with J gene TRBJ2-1; 8 positions agree with TRBD1. The CDR3 spans 18 residues. V gave up 0 bases and J gave up 5 bases; unmatched junction bases: 12. Germline V CDR1 and CDR2: LGHNT, FRNRAP. This CDR3 reads CASGLVPRGRRRHNEQFF. CDR3 bases: TGTGCTAGTGGTTTGGTACCCAGGGGGCGGAGGAGGCACAATGAGCAGTTCTTC.

Only a few counts were recorded for this clonotype. The rearrangement uses TRBV27 and TRBJ2-3, with 11 bases lining up with TRBD2. Germline CDR1 reads MNHEY; CDR2 reads SMNVEV (reference sequence). The length of the CDR3 is 16 residues. The junction had 7 bases not matched to a gene; V was cut back by 4 bases and J by 4 bases. CDR3 in amino acids: CASSSPGTSGADTQYF. CDR3 sequence (DNA): TGTGCCAGCAGTTCCCCCGGGACTAGCGGCGCAGATACGCAGTATTTT.

The rearrangement joins TRBV9 to TRBJ2-1; D gene unclear. The CDR3 runs to 13 residues. Germline V gene data show CDR1 as SGDLS and CDR2 as YYNGEE. Between the trimmed V and J ends, which lost 1 base and 5 bases, there was a span of 7 bases. The CDR3 loop is CASSVINDNEQFF. As DNA, the CDR3 is TGTGCCAGCAGCGTAATCAATGACAATGAGCAGTTCTTC.

To note about this clonotype: With a much larger clone just one base away, this may be a read error. This chain connects TRBV4-2 to TRBJ2-7; possibly TRBD1 for D (6 bases). The CDR3 sequence is 15 residues long. The V gene's germline CDR1 is LGHNA and CDR2 YNFKEQ. CDR3 in amino acids: CTSSQVQGRDTEQYF. In DNA, the CDR3 is TGTACCAGCAGCCAAGTCCAGGGTAGGGACACCGAGCAGTACTTC.

J is TRBJ2-1 and V is TRBV7-6; 13 bases align to TRBD2. The V segment lost 5 bases and the J segment 5 bases; nucleotides outside the gene matches: 6. The germline gives CDR1 SGHVS, CDR2 FNYEAQ. The CDR3 sequence is 16 residues long. The chain's CDR3 is CASSQGLAGSNNEQFF. CDR3 nucleotide sequence: TGTGCCAGCAGCCAGGGACTAGCGGGGTCTAACAATGAGCAGTTCTTC.

The rearrangement links TRBV30 to TRBJ2-1; 9 nucleotides line up with TRBD2. V lost 0 bases and J lost 4; bases outside the gene matches: 13. This CDR3 is built from 18 residues. Germline CDR1 GTSNPN, CDR2 SVGIG (reference sequence). CDR3 nucleotide sequence: TGTGCCTGGAGTGTACAAACCCCGGCTAGCGGGACTTACAATGAGCAGTTCTTC. Translation: CAWSVQTPASGTYNEQFF. Variable domain in full (rest from reference TRBV30 and TRBJ2-1): SQTIHQWPATLVQPVGSPLSLECTVEGTSNPNLYWYRQAAGRGLQLLFYSVGIGQISSEVPQNLSASRPQDRQFILSSKKLLLSDSGFYLCAWSVQTPASGTYNEQFFGPGTRLTVL.